This T cell receptor (beta chain) was documented in a study of OX40 agonist ivuxolimab in advanced cancers. Systemic immunosuppression or autoimmune disease history was grounds to exclude patients. Sampling times: baseline, cycle 4 day 1, cycle 7 day 1. Libraries were prepared by immunoSEQ multiplex PCR; TCRdb keeps only in-frame clonotypes and omits some of them. The table lists 30,000 to 40,000 clones, around 87% of them singletons. Germline V gives CDR1 SGHVS, CDR2 FNYEAQ. This CDR3 comprises 17 residues. V was cut by 3 bases and J by 6 bases, with 20 bases left in between. The material sequenced was CD4+ or CD8+ T cells sorted from blood, taken in a trial of the OX40 agonist ivuxolimab. This sequence joins TRBV7-6 and TRBJ2-2; D might be TRBD1 (5 bases). The receptor was isolated from an adult with an advanced solid tumor such as melanoma, head and neck, liver or kidney cancer. The CDR3 loop reads CASSFLSGIKEAGELFF. In DNA, the CDR3 is TGTGCCAGCAGCTTCCTTTCAGGGATAAAGGAAGCCGGGGAGCTGTTTTTT.